This T cell receptor (beta chain) stems from a study of shared clonotypes between healthy human individuals. General observations from the study: Naive CD4 clonotypes were shared across a handful of donors at 5% to 6%.

The CDR3 spans 18 residues. Germline lookup yields CDR1 SGDLS and CDR2 YYNGEE. With 3 bases clipped from V and 3 bases from J, the junction kept 10 bases outside the gene matches. For this clone: Antigen unknown.

The protocol was immunoSEQ multiplex PCR, while the TCRdb copy is restricted to in-frame clones and leaves out a portion. Here the sample spans some 1.5 million clones, around 98% being singletons. The chain recombines TRBV9 with TRBJ2-6, with 9 bases matching TRBD1. This sequence was found in a man aged 25 to 40 in good health. The sample consisted of naive CD4+ T cells sorted from blood. The subset was: CD45RA+ positively selected. The CDR3 DNA follows: TGTGCCAGCAGCGAGCGGGACAGGGACACTTATGGGGCCAACGTCCTGACTTTC. This sequence encodes CASSERDRDTYGANVLTF.